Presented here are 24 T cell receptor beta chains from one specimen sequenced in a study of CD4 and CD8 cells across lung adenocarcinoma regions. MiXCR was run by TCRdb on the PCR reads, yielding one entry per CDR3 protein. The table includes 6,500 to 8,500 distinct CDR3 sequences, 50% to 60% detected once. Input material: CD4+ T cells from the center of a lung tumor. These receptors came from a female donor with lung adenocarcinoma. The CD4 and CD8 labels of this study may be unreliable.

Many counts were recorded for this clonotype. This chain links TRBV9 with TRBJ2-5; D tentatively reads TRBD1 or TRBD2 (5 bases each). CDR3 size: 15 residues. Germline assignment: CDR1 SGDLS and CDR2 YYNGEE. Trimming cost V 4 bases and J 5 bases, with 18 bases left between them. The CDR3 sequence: CASSQRGQGVETQYF. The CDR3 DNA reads TGTGCCAGCAGCCAGCGAGGGCAGGGCGTGGAGACCCAGTACTTC.

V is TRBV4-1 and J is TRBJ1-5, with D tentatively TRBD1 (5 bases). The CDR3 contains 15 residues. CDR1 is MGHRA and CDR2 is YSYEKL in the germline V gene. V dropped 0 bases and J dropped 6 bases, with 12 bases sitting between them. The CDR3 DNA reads TGCGCCAGCAGCCAAGATTGGGGGGTGGGTCAGCCCCAGCATTTT. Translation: CASSQDWGVGQPQHF.

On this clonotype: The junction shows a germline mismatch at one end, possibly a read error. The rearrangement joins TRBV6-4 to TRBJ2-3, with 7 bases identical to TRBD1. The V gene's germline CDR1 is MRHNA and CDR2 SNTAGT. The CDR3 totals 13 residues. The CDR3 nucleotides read TGTGCCAGCAGCCCGCCTCGACAGGGAACGCAGTATTTC. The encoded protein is CASSPPRQGTQYF.

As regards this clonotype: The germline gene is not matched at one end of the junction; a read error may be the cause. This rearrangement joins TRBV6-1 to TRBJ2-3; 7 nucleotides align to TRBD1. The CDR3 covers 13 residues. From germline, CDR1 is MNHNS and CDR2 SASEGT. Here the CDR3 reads CARGVTGKDTQYF. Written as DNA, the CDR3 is TGTGCCAGGGGGGTGACAGGGAAAGATACGCAGTATTTC.

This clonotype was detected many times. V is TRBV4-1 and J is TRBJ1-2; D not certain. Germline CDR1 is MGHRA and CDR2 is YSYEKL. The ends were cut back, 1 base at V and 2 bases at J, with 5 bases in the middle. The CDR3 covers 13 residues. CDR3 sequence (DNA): TGCGCCAGCAGCCAAGTAGAAAACTATGGCTACACCTTC. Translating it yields CASSQVENYGYTF.

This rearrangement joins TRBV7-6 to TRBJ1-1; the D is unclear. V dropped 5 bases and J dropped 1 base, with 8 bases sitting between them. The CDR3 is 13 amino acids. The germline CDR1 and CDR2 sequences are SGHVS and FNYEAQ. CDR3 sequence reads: CASSKDQNTEAFF. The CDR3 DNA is TGTGCCAGCAGCAAGGACCAGAACACTGAAGCTTTCTTT.

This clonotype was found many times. The CDR3 sequence: CASKPSYSGNTIYF. CDR3 bases: TGTGCCAGCAAGCCATCATACTCTGGAAACACCATATATTTT. V usage is TRBV6-1 and J usage is TRBJ1-3; the D is unclear. Trimming took off 7 bases at V and 0 bases at J, with 10 bases between the two ends. The CDR3 contains 14 residues. Germline V CDR1 and CDR2: MNHNS, SASEGT.

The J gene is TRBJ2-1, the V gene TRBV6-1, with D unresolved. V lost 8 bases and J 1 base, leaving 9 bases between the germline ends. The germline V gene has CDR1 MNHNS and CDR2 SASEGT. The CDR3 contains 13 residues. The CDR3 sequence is CASRSVSYNEQFF. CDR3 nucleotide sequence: TGTGCCAGCCGCTCGGTATCCTACAATGAGCAGTTCTTC.

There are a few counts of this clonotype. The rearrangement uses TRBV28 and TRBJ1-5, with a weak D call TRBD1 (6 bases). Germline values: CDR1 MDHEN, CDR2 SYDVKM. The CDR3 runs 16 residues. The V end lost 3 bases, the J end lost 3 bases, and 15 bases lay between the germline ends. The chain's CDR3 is CASSFSLGQPNQPQHF. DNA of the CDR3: TGTGCCAGCAGTTTTTCCCTTGGACAGCCCAATCAGCCCCAGCATTTT.

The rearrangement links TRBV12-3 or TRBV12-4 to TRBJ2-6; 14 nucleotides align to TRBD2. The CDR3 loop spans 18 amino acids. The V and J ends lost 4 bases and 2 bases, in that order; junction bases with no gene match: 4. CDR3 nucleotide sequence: TGTGCCAGCAGTTGGGGGACTAGCGGGAGTCCTGGGGCCAACGTCCTGACTTTC. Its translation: CASSWGTSGSPGANVLTF.

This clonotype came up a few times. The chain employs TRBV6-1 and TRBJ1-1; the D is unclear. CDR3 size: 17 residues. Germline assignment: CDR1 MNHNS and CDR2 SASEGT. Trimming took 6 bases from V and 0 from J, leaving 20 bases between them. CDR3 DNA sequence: TGTGCCAGCAGGAAAGGGTCAGCTGCTGAGTTGAACACTGAAGCTTTCTTT. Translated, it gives CASRKGSAAELNTEAFF.

The CDR3 DNA is TGTGCCAGCAGTTACCTAGGACAGGGGCGCGAGCAGTACTTC. Translated, it gives CASSYLGQGREQYF. The rearrangement links TRBV6-5 to TRBJ2-5; 9 bases map to TRBD1. The DNA end is more similar to TRBJ2-7, so the J call may be wrong. The CDR3 spans 14 residues. Germline CDR1 and CDR2: MNHEY and SVGAGI.

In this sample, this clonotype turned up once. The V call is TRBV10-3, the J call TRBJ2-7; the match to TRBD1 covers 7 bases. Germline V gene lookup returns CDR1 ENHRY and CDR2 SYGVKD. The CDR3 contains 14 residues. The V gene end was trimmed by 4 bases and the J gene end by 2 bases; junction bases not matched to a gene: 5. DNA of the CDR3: TGTGCCATCAGTGCGACAGGGCCCACCTACGAGCAGTACTTC. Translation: CAISATGPTYEQYF.

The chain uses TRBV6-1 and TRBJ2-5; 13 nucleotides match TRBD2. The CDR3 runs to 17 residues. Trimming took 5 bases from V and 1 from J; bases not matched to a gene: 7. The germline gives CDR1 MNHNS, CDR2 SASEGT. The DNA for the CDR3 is TGTGCCAGCAGTCCCCGGGGACTAGCGGGGTTCCAAGAGACCCAGTACTTC. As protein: CASSPRGLAGFQETQYF.

The CDR3 sequence is CASRLTGGWDNEQFF. The CDR3 DNA sequence: TGTGCCAGCAGGTTAACAGGGGGTTGGGACAATGAGCAGTTCTTC. The chain joins TRBV27 to TRBJ2-1, with 8 bases identical to TRBD1. CDR3 size: 15 residues. CDR1 and CDR2 from the germline V gene are MNHEY and SMNVEV (reference sequence). J lost 5 bases, V lost 6 bases, and 9 bases had no gene match.

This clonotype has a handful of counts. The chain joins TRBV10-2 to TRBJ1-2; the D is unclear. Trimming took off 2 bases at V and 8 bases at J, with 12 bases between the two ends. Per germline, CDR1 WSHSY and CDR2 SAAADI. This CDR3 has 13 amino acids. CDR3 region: CASSERQVQGYTF. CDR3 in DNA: TGCGCCAGCAGTGAGAGGCAGGTTCAAGGCTACACCTTC.

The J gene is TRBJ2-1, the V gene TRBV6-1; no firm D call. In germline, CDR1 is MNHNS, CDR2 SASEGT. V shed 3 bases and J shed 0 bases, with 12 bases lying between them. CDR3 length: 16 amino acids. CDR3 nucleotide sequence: TGTGCCAGCAGTGATTGGGCCCTGAGCTCCTACAATGAGCAGTTCTTC. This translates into CASSDWALSSYNEQFF.

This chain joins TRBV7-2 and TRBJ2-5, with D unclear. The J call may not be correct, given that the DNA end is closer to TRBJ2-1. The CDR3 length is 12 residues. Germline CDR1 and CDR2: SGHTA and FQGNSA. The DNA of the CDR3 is TGTGCCAGCAGCTTAGAAGGAAGCGAGCAGTTCTTC. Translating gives CASSLEGSEQFF.

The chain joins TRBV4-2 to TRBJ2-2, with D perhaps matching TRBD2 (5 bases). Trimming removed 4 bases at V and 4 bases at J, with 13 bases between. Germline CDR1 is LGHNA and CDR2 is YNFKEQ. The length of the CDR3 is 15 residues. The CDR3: CASSLSSAGTGELFF. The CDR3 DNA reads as TGTGCCAGCAGCCTAAGTAGCGCGGGCACCGGGGAGCTGTTTTTT.

The CDR3 DNA follows: TGTGCCAGCAGGGGGACCGGGACTAGCGTACAGACCCAGTACTTC. Protein: CASRGTGTSVQTQYF. V usage is TRBV6-1 and J usage is TRBJ2-3; 10 bases fit TRBD2. Judging by the DNA end, TRBJ2-5 fits better; the J call may be wrong. The V gene's germline CDR1 is MNHNS and CDR2 SASEGT. CDR3 length: 15 residues.

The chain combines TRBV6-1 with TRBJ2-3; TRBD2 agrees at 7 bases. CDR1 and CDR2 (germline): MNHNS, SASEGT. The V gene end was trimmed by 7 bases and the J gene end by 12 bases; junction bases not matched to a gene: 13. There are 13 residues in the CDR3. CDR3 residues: CASKAGAADTQYF. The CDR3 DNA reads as TGTGCCAGCAAGGCGGGAGCGGCAGACACTCAGTATTTT.

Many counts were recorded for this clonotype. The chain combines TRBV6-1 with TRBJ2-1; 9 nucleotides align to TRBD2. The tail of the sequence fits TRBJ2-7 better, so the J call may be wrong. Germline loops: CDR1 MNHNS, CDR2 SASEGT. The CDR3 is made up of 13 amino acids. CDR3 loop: CASSLAGGREQYF. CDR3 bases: TGTGCCAGCAGTCTGGCGGGAGGGCGGGAGCAGTACTTC.

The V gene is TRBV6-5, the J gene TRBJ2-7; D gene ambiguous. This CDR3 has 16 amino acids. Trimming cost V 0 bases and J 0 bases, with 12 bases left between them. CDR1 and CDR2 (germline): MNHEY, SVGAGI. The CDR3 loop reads CASSYSLGDTSYEQYF. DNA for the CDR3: TGTGCCAGCAGTTACTCATTGGGCGACACCTCCTACGAGCAGTACTTC.

CDR3: CASSELAGGESYNEQFF. As DNA, the CDR3 is TGCGCCAGCAGTGAATTAGCGGGAGGAGAATCCTACAATGAGCAGTTCTTC. The V call is TRBV10-2, the J call TRBJ2-1, with 10 bases aligning to TRBD2. Germline V gives CDR1 WSHSY, CDR2 SAAADI. CDR3 length equals 17 residues. The trim removed 3 bases at V and 1 base at J, leaving 6 bases unmatched.